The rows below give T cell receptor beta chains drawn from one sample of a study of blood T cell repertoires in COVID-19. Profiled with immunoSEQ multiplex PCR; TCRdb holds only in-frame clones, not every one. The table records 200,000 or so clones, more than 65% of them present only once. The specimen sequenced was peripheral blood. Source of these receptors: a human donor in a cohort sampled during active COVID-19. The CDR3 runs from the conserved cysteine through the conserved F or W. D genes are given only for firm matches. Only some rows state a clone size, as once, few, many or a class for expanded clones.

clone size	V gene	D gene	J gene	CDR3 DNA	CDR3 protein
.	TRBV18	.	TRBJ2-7	TGTGCCAGCTCACCGCAGGGGTGGGGCTCCTACGAGCAGTACTTC	CASSPQGWGSYEQYF
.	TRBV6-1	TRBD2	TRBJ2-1	TGTGCCAGCAGGGAACTAGCGGGGGGTTACAATGAGCAGTTCTTC	CASRELAGGYNEQFF
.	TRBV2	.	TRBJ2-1	TGTGCCAGCAGTGTGTCGGGAGTATCATACAATGAGCAGTTCTTC	CASSVSGVSYNEQFF
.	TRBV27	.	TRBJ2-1	TGTGCCAGCAGTCCGGTCCTTAGCCCCAATGAGCAGTTCTTC	CASSPVLSPNEQFF
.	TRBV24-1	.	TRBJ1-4	TGTGCCAAACCGGGAGGACGTCCAACTAATGAAAAACTGTTTTTT	CAKPGGRPTNEKLFF
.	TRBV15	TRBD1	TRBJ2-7	TGTGCCACCAGCAGTTGGGGACAGGGGGTCTCCTACGAGCAGTACTTC	CATSSWGQGVSYEQYF
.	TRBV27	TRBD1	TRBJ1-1	TGTGCCAGCAGTTTCCTCACCCTGAACAGGGGGCGCGTATATCTCACTGAAGCTTTCTTT	CASSFLTLNRGRVYLTEAFF
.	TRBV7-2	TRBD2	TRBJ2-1	TGTGCCAGAGGGGGACTAGGGGGTAATGAGCAGTTCTTC	CARGGLGGNEQFF
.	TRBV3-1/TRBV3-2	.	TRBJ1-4	TGTGCCAGCAGCGGGGACACCACAACTAATGAAAAACTGTTTTTT	CASSGDTTTNEKLFF
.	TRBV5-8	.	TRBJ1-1	TGTGCCAGCAGCTTCGGTCGGGTCAGAGGCACTGAAGCTTTCTTT	CASSFGRVRGTEAFF
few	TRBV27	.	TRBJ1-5	TGTGCCAGCAGTTCAGCGACAGGTCGTCAGCCCCAGCATTTT	CASSSATGRQPQHF
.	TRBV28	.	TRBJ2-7	TGTGCCAGCGGAAAAAAGGTGCCGGGCGAGCAGTACTTC	CASGKKVPGEQYF
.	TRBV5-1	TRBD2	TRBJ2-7	TGCGCCAGCAGTATAGCGGGAACCTCCTACGAGCAGTACTTC	CASSIAGTSYEQYF
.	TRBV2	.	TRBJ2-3	TGTGCCAGCAGTGATTCCCGGCTAGGCACAGATACGCAGTATTTT	CASSDSRLGTDTQYF
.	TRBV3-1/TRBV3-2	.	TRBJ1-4	TGTGCCAGCAGCCCTCCGGAACTATCAAAACTGTTTTTT	CASSPPELSKLFF
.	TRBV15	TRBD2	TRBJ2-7	TGTGCCACCAGCAGAGAGCCTAGCGGAAGCTCCTACGAGCAGTACTTC	CATSREPSGSSYEQYF
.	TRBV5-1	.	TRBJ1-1	TGCGCCAGCAGCCTTCTGAACACTGAAGCTTTCTTT	CASSLLNTEAFF
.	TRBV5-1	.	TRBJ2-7	TGCGCCAGCAGCTTGTACAGTGGAGGGACCTACGAGCAGTACTTC	CASSLYSGGTYEQYF
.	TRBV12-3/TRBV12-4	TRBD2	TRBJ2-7	TGTGCCAGCAGTTTAAAGCGGGACCACGAGCAGTACTTC	CASSLKRDHEQYF
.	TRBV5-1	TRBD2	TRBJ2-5	TGCGCCAGCAGCTTGGTAGCTAGCGGCCCTAACCCCCAAGAGACCCAGTACTTC	CASSLVASGPNPQETQYF
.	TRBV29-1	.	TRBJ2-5	TGCAGCGTCGCCTCCGGGAACCAAGAGACCCAGTACTTC	CSVASGNQETQYF
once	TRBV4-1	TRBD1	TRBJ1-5	TGCGCCAGCAGCCAAAGGGACAGGTTCAATCAGCCCCAGCATTTT	CASSQRDRFNQPQHF
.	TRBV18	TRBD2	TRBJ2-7	TGTGCCAGCTCCCCCGGGGGGGACGAGCAGTACTTC	CASSPGGDEQYF
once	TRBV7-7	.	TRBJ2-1	TGTGCCAGCAGCTTAAAAGGGGGCTCCTACAATGAGCAGTTCTTC	CASSLKGGSYNEQFF
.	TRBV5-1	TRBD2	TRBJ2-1	TGCGCCAGCGGCACTAGCGGGACGACCTACAATGAGCAGTTCTTC	CASGTSGTTYNEQFF
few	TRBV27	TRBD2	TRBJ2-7	TGTGCCAGCAGCCCTCACGCGGGGGCCTACGAGCAGTACTTC	CASSPHAGAYEQYF
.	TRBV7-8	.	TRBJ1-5	TGTGCCAGCAGCACGACAGTATTCCAGCCCCAGCATTTT	CASSTTVFQPQHF
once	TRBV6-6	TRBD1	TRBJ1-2	TGTGCCAGCAGTCCGCAACAGGGGTACTATGGCTACACCTTC	CASSPQQGYYGYTF
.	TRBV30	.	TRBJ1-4	TGTGCCTGGAGTGTAGGGAAGGGGCTTAATGAAAAACTGTTTTTT	CAWSVGKGLNEKLFF
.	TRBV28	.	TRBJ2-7	TGTGCCAGCAGTCCCCCGCCACGGGCGGGGCACTACGAGCAGTACTTC	CASSPPPRAGHYEQYF
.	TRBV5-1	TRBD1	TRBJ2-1	TGCGCCAGCAGCTTTGGACAGGGGTACAATGAGCAGTTCTTC	CASSFGQGYNEQFF
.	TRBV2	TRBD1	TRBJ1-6	TGTGCCAGCAGACAGGACAGGGTCAGCTCACCCCTCCACTTT	CASRQDRVSSPLHF
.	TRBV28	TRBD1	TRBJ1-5	TGTGCCAGCAGTTTTTGGTCGGGGACAGGACCCCAGCCCCAGCATTTT	CASSFWSGTGPQPQHF
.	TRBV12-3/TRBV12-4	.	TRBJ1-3	TGTGCCAGCAAAGGAGACAGAGGAAACACCATATATTTT	CASKGDRGNTIYF
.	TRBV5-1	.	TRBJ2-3	TGCGCCAGCAGCTTTTGGGGCACTAGCACAGATACGCAGTATTTT	CASSFWGTSTDTQYF
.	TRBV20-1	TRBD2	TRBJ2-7	TGCAGTGCTAGTTTGGCGGGAGTCCCCTACGAGCAGTACTTC	CSASLAGVPYEQYF
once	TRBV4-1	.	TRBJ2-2	TGCGCCAGCAGCACCCGACAGAACACCGGGGAGCTGTTTTTT	CASSTRQNTGELFF
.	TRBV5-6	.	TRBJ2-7	TGTGCCAGCAGCTCACCGCGGGGTCGGGACGAGCAGTACTTC	CASSSPRGRDEQYF
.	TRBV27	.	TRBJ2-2	TGTGCCAGCAGTTTAATTAGGGGCATCTTCGTCGGGGAGCTGTTTTTT	CASSLIRGIFVGELFF
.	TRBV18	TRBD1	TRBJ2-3	TGTGCCAGCTCATCCGAAGGGGGCCGAGGCACAGATACGCAGTATTTT	CASSSEGGRGTDTQYF
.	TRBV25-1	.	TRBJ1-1	TGTGCCAGCAGCTTACAGGGGAACACTGAAGCTTTCTTT	CASSLQGNTEAFF
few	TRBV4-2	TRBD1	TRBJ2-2	TGTGCCAGCAGCCAAGCGGGACAGGGGTACACCGGGGAGCTGTTTTTT	CASSQAGQGYTGELFF
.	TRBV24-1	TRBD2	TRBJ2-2	TGTGCCACCAGTGACTTTAAAACTAGCGGGGGAAACACCGGGGAGCTGTTTTTT	CATSDFKTSGGNTGELFF
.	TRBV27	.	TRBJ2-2	TGTGCCAGCAGACGTGATACAGGGAACCTCAACACCGGGGAGCTGTTTTTT	CASRRDTGNLNTGELFF